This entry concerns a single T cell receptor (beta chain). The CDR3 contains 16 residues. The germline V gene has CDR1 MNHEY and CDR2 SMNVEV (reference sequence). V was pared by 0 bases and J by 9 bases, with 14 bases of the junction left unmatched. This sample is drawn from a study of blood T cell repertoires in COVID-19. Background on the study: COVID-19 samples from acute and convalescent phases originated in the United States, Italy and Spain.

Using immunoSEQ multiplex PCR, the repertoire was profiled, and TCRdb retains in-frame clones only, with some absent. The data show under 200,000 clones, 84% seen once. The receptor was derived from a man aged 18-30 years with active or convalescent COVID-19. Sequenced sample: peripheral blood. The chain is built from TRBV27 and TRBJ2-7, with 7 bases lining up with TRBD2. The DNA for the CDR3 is TGTGCCAGCAGTTTATCGATTCTAGCGGTCTTACGGGGGCAGTACTTC. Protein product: CASSLSILAVLRGQYF.